This entry describes one T cell receptor (beta chain). What antigen it recognizes has not been identified. No quality values exist for individual bases; no much larger clone is one base distant. The record originates from a study of Ad26.COV2.S vaccination and SARS-CoV-2 variants listed by TCRdb under 2021. Concerning the study at large: Donors in the vaccine arm were drawn from COV1001, a multicentre, randomized, double-blind, placebo-controlled phase I-IIa trial testing Ad26.COV2.S in healthy adults. Ad26.COV2.S was administered intramuscularly at 5 x 10^10 or 1 x 10^11 viral particles, either as a single shot or as two shots given 56 days apart. Sequencing of the TCRbeta repertoire served to evaluate the specificity and breadth of SARS-CoV-2-reactive T cell receptors following Ad26.COV2.S vaccination. A total of 32 samples were included in the TCR-sequenced set, comprising 19 Ad26.COV2.S vaccine recipients, 5 placebo recipients and 8 SARS-CoV-2 convalescent individuals. Participants in the trial were split at random into five groups of five each, receiving low-dose or high-dose Ad26.COV2.S once or twice, or else placebo on both occasions. Blinding of investigators to trial group allocation was maintained during experiments and outcome assessment. Beyond this particular receptor, the publication reports: Spike-specific TCR breadth was higher in Ad26.COV2.S recipients than in placebo recipients (P = 0.0014). Non-spike TCR breadth was comparable between vaccine and placebo recipients, consistent with the vaccine containing only spike. The study was not powered to compare responses between vaccine doses or regimens. The authors noted that the TCR breadth and depth analyses may have underestimated total T cell responses. After vaccination, spike-specific CD8+ and CD4+ T cell responses were reported to show substantial breadth.

V is clipped by 0 bases and J by 0 bases, and the sequence between their germline boundaries is 18 bases long. Counted from cysteine to phenylalanine, this CDR3 has 19 amino acids. Of all the DNA, just the CDR3 is kept, 57 bases in frame from base 1. CDR1 and CDR2 are drawn from the germline V gene: LGHNA, YSLEER. The immunoSEQ Assay was the method used to sequence TCRbeta CDR3 regions. After extraction, genomic DNA underwent amplification by bias-controlled multiplex PCR, followed by high-throughput sequencing. Per the original workflow: Collapsing and filtering of sequences were performed to quantify the absolute abundance of each unique TCRbeta CDR3 region. Usable DNA was measured by amplifying reference genes present in all nucleated cells, and TCRbeta template counts were normalized to that usable DNA to estimate T cell fraction. Repertoire TCRs were annotated as SARS-CoV-2-specific by exact matching of V gene, CDR3 amino acid sequence and J gene to a known reactive TCR set. The reference SARS-CoV-2 TCR set came from MIRA and was filtered for enrichment in COVID-19-positive ImmuneCODE repertoires, removing public or cross-reactive TCRs. Drawing on the MIRA antigens, annotated TCRs were analysed further at the level of specific ORF or position within ORF. Breadth was defined as the number of annotated unique rearrangements divided by the total number of unique productive rearrangements, and depth was defined as the summed frequency of the annotated unique rearrangements. Two-sided Wilcoxon rank-sum tests were used to compare TCR breadth between groups. TCRdb took over this immuneACCESS table, retaining in-frame rearrangements with V and J assigned. Such tables are incomplete; in checked studies, under half of the missing clones stem from an unresolved V gene, and the remainder is unexplained. V and J calls and clone size are given by that table; D and trimming were obtained from the DNA. The sample has hundreds of thousands of clones on record, 89% of them singletons. 2.5% to 3% of the sample is taken by the ten largest.

The treatment or condition label corresponds to: roughly 18 received Ad26.COV2.S at low or high dose, single or two shots; 5 received placebo; per-sample allocation not given. Repertoires of vaccine and placebo recipients were sequenced from samples taken on day 63 after the first injection. Cohort 1b enrolled 25 to 30 adults aged 18-55 years at a single site in Boston, USA, between 29 July and 7 August 2020. As a vaccine, Ad26.COV2.S was a replication-incompetent adenovirus type 26 vector that expressed a prefusion-stabilized SARS-CoV-2 spike protein derived from the original Wuhan strain. The material sequenced was peripheral blood, taken in a trial of Ad26.COV2.S vaccine versus placebo. This TCR came from a person between 18 and 59 years old who received the Ad26.COV2.S COVID-19 vaccine or a placebo. This receptor chain uses TRBV4-3 and TRBJ2-4; TRBD1 is possibly the D segment (6 matching bases). At the DNA level, the sequence is TGCGCCAGCAGCCAAGAATGGACAGCTAGGTTCATAGCCAAAAACATTCAGTACTTC. It translates as CASSQEWTARFIAKNIQYF.